The 28 T cell receptor beta chains below were found in one sample sequenced in a study of T cells after yellow fever vaccination. Via MiXCR, TCRdb re-called the 5' RACE reads, giving one row per CDR3 protein. The repertoire has around 340,000 distinct CDR3 sequences, 9.5% to 15% of them found once; the top ten carry more than 3%. The material sequenced was CD4+ T cells sorted from PBMCs, taken 15 days after the yellow fever booster vaccination. These receptors were taken from a man aged 18-30 years who received the YFV17D yellow fever vaccine.

This clonotype was detected many times. The chain joins TRBV20-1 to TRBJ1-4, with D perhaps TRBD1 (5 bases). Looked up from germline, CDR1 is DFQATT and CDR2 is SNEGSKA (reference sequence). The CDR3 is 14 residues long. The CDR3 is CSIRSGTVNEKLFF. DNA for the CDR3: TGCAGCATCCGATCCGGGACGGTGAATGAAAAACTGTTTTTT.

This chain uses TRBV12-3 or TRBV12-4 with TRBJ2-5; 7 nucleotides match TRBD1. The CDR3 is made up of 19 amino acids. Trimming cost V 6 bases and J 2 bases; bases outside gene matches: 21. Here the CDR3 DNA reads TGTGCCAGCAGCCAAGAACTCGGATCACGGGACAGTGAACAAGAGACCCAGTACTTC. Translating gives CASSQELGSRDSEQETQYF.

The rearrangement joins TRBV7-3 to TRBJ2-5; a possible D gene is TRBD2 (5 bases). The CDR3 extends over 14 amino acids. The V gene lost 1 base and the J gene lost 5 bases, with 11 bases spanning the gap. CDR1 SGHTA and CDR2 FQGTGA come from the germline V gene. CDR3 protein: CASSLSASPETQYF. The CDR3 coding sequence is TGTGCCAGCAGCTTAAGTGCTAGCCCCGAGACCCAGTACTTC.

A few counts support this clonotype. The chain carries TRBV5-1 and TRBJ2-1; D gene ambiguous. The CDR3 contains 14 residues. V gave up 5 bases and J gave up 0 bases, with 9 bases separating them. Germline assignment: CDR1 SGHRS and CDR2 YFSETQ. The CDR3 DNA sequence: TGCGCCAGCAGGTATTCTAGCTCCTACAATGAGCAGTTCTTC. Translation: CASRYSSSYNEQFF.

V is TRBV2 and J is TRBJ1-5; a possible D gene is TRBD1 (6 bases). CDR3 length equals 15 residues. From germline, CDR1 is SNHLY and CDR2 FYNNEI. V gave up 5 bases and J gave up 6 bases, with 17 bases separating them. In DNA form, the CDR3 reads TGTGCCAGCAGTATCGAACAGGGAGGGGGTCAGCCCCAGCATTTT. Its protein is CASSIEQGGGQPQHF.

This chain joins TRBV20-1 and TRBJ1-1; D possibly corresponds to TRBD1 (6 bases). The CDR3 is 12 residues long. The V gene's germline CDR1 is DFQATT and CDR2 SNEGSKA (reference sequence). The V and J ends lost 8 bases and 5 bases respectively, with 15 bases between them. The CDR3 here is CSSREGGTEAFF. CDR3 nucleotides: TGCAGTTCCAGGGAGGGGGGGACTGAAGCTTTCTTT.

The chain employs TRBV10-3 and TRBJ2-7; tentatively, D is TRBD1 (6 bases). The CDR3 runs to 13 residues. Germline CDR1 is ENHRY and CDR2 is SYGVKD. V dropped 1 base and J dropped 5 bases, with 9 bases sitting between them. This CDR3 is CAISEWAGDEQYF. Here the CDR3 DNA reads TGTGCCATCAGTGAGTGGGCAGGGGACGAGCAGTACTTC.

The chain has TRBV10-1 and TRBJ2-3; D is unresolved. CDR1 WNHNN and CDR2 SYGVQD come from the germline V gene (reference sequence). The ends were cut back, 5 bases at V and 6 bases at J, with 15 bases in the middle. The CDR3 spans 14 residues. The CDR3 DNA reads TGCGCCAGCAGTCTTACCACCGGTGTTGATACGCAGTATTTT. It translates to CASSLTTGVDTQYF.

The rearrangement links TRBV10-3 to TRBJ2-3; TRBD2 agrees at 11 bases. CDR1 and CDR2 (germline): ENHRY, SYGVKD. The CDR3 is 12 amino acids. The V gene end was trimmed by 6 bases and the J gene end by 13 bases; junction bases not matched to a gene: 6. The CDR3 region has the DNA TGTGCCATCAGCACTAGCGGGGGCGATGAGTATTTT. Translated, it gives CAISTSGGDEYF.

The chain combines TRBV2 with TRBJ2-6; D is unclear. CDR3 length: 14 amino acids. CDR1 and CDR2 from the germline V gene are SNHLY and FYNNEI. V shed 3 bases and J shed 2 bases, with 5 bases lying between them. DNA for the CDR3: TGTGCCAGCAGTGACACAGCTGGGGCCAACGTCCTGACTTTC. Protein product: CASSDTAGANVLTF.

At least ten counts were recorded for this clonotype. V and J are TRBV11-2 and TRBJ1-4; no firm D call. Germline V CDR1 and CDR2: SGHAT, FQNNGV. V was trimmed by 5 bases and J by 7 bases, leaving 11 bases between them. The CDR3 consists of 13 residues. CDR3 in DNA: TGTGCCAGCAGCCCCGCGTTGGCTGAAAAACTGTTTTTT. This sequence encodes CASSPALAEKLFF.

This clonotype was seen ten or more times. The rearrangement uses TRBV5-6 and TRBJ2-3, with 7 nucleotides matching TRBD1. With 0 bases clipped from V and 2 bases from J, the junction kept 6 bases outside the gene matches. CDR3 size: 16 residues. From germline, CDR1 is SGHDT and CDR2 YYEEEE. The CDR3 spells CASSLGPGQITDTQYF. The DNA of the CDR3 is TGTGCCAGCAGCTTGGGTCCGGGACAGATCACAGATACGCAGTATTTT.

This rearrangement joins TRBV7-3 to TRBJ2-2; D call uncertain. Germline assignment: CDR1 SGHTA and CDR2 FQGTGA. This CDR3 is 15 amino acids long. The V end was cut by 4 bases, the J end by 6 bases, with 15 bases between. The CDR3 loop reads CASSYIGTGPGELFF. CDR3 bases: TGTGCCAGCAGCTACATCGGTACCGGGCCCGGGGAGCTGTTTTTT.

This clonotype was recorded a few times. The chain links TRBV7-2 to TRBJ1-5; D uncertain. The ends were cut back, 6 bases at V and 4 bases at J, with 10 bases in the middle. CDR3 length equals 13 residues. Germline loops: CDR1 SGHTA, CDR2 FQGNSA. This chain's CDR3 is CASSPFRNQPQHF. The CDR3 coding sequence is TGTGCCAGCAGTCCTTTCAGAAATCAGCCCCAGCATTTT. Filled out from reference TRBV7-2 and TRBJ1-5, the complete variable domain reads GAGVSQSPSNKVTEKGKDVELRCDPISGHTALYWYRQSLGQGLEFLIYFQGNSAPDKSGLPSDRFSAERTGGSVSTLTIQRTQQEDSAVYLCASSPFRNQPQHFGDGTRLSIL.

This clonotype has more than one count but fewer than ten. The chain employs TRBV3-1 and TRBJ2-5, with a possible D match to TRBD1 (6 bases). Germline V CDR1 and CDR2: LGHDT, YNNKEL (reference sequence). V was pared by 1 base and J by 3 bases, with 9 bases between. The CDR3 is made up of 14 amino acids. CDR3 nucleotides: TGTGCCAGCAGCCAAGGACCAGGGGAAGAGACCCAGTACTTC. As protein: CASSQGPGEETQYF.

The chain is built from TRBV7-7 and TRBJ2-5; 8 bases match TRBD1. Trimming removed 4 bases from V and 5 bases from J; junction bases left unmatched: 3. Per germline, CDR1 SSHAT and CDR2 FNYEAQ (reference sequence). This CDR3 spans 13 amino acids. The CDR3: CASSSRTGETQYF. The CDR3 region has the DNA TGTGCCAGCAGCTCCAGGACAGGGGAGACCCAGTACTTC.

This clonotype was counted between two and nine times. V and J are TRBV5-5 and TRBJ1-2; the D gene is possibly TRBD1 (5 bases). This CDR3 region has 13 residues. V was cut by 4 bases and J by 8 bases, with 15 bases left in between. The germline V gene has CDR1 SGHKS and CDR2 YYEKEE (reference sequence). The CDR3 DNA is TGTGCCAGCAGCCTAGGGACTAGGGACGGCTACACCTTC. Amino acid sequence: CASSLGTRDGYTF.

The gene calls are TRBV2 and TRBJ2-4; 8 bases are shared with TRBD2. Losses at the gene ends were 4 bases for V and 4 bases for J; bases not matched to a gene: 6. Germline V gene data show CDR1 as SNHLY and CDR2 as FYNNEI. CDR3 length: 15 residues. CDR3 residues: CASSVGSGAKNIQYF. As DNA, the CDR3 is TGTGCCAGCAGTGTCGGTAGCGGGGCTAAAAACATTCAGTACTTC.

This clonotype has a count of ten or more. The V and J genes are TRBV30 and TRBJ2-3; 9 bases line up with TRBD2. Looked up from germline, CDR1 is GTSNPN and CDR2 is SVGIG (reference sequence). V lost 0 bases and J lost 0; bases outside the gene matches: 4. The CDR3 covers 16 residues. CDR3 amino acids: CAWSVWAGGSTDTQYF. CDR3 nucleotides: TGTGCCTGGAGTGTGTGGGCGGGGGGGAGCACAGATACGCAGTATTTT.

The rearrangement joins TRBV10-3 to TRBJ2-3; D is undetermined. There are 14 residues in the CDR3. From germline, CDR1 is ENHRY and CDR2 SYGVKD. Trimming took off 5 bases at V and 4 bases at J, with 13 bases between the two ends. The CDR3 here is CAISPGPLPDTQYF. CDR3 DNA: TGTGCCATCAGTCCGGGCCCCCTCCCAGATACGCAGTATTTT.

The rearrangement uses TRBV2 and TRBJ1-2; D might be TRBD1 (6 bases). The CDR3 contains 14 residues. Germline CDR1 SNHLY, CDR2 FYNNEI. The V and J ends lost 0 bases and 5 bases respectively, with 10 bases between them. The CDR3 is CASSEAAGDYGYTF. CDR3 nucleotides: TGTGCCAGCAGTGAAGCGGCAGGGGATTATGGCTACACCTTC.

This clonotype was recorded at least ten times. This rearrangement joins TRBV10-3 to TRBJ2-3, with D uncertain. Germline loops: CDR1 ENHRY, CDR2 SYGVKD. This CDR3 comprises 13 residues. V lost 7 bases to trimming and J lost 3 bases, with 11 bases between them. CDR3: CAIMGDGTDTQYF. In DNA form, the CDR3 reads TGTGCCATCATGGGTGACGGAACAGATACGCAGTATTTT.

V and J are TRBV5-1 and TRBJ2-5; the D gene is possibly TRBD1 (6 bases). V was trimmed by 5 bases and J by 0 bases, leaving 8 bases between them. Germline CDR1 and CDR2: SGHRS and YFSETQ. The length of the CDR3 is 13 residues. CDR3 DNA sequence: TGCGCCAGCAGTTGGGACAACCAAGAGACCCAGTACTTC. Amino acids: CASSWDNQETQYF.

This clonotype was seen only a few times. V usage is TRBV4-2 and J usage is TRBJ2-5; D perhaps matches TRBD2 (5 bases). The CDR3 is 15 residues long. V was pared by 0 bases and J by 4 bases, with 12 bases between. Germline V CDR1 and CDR2: LGHNA, YNFKEQ. CDR3 in amino acids: CASSQDPGNRETQYF. CDR3 in DNA: TGTGCCAGCAGCCAAGATCCGGGGAACAGAGAGACCCAGTACTTC.

This clonotype turned up a few times. The rearrangement links TRBV9 to TRBJ2-7; maybe TRBD2 (6 bases). From germline, CDR1 is SGDLS and CDR2 YYNGEE. The CDR3 contains 14 residues. Trimming cost V 0 bases and J 9 bases, with 16 bases left between them. The CDR3 region has the DNA TGTGCCAGCAGCGTAGGATCTCGGAGGGTCCCGCAGTACTTC. Its protein is CASSVGSRRVPQYF.

J is TRBJ2-3 and V is TRBV5-1; 9 nucleotides match TRBD1. The trim removed 4 bases at V and 6 bases at J, leaving 9 bases unmatched. The CDR3 runs 15 residues. Looked up from germline, CDR1 is SGHRS and CDR2 is YFSETQ. CDR3 bases: TGCGCCAGCAGCACCGGGACAGGGTCACGGGATACGCAGTATTTT. Encoded protein: CASSTGTGSRDTQYF. The full variable domain, completed using reference TRBV5-1 and TRBJ2-3, is KAGVTQTPRYLIKTRGQQVTLSCSPISGHRSVSWYQQTPGQGLQFLFEYFSETQRNKGNFPGRFSGRQFSNSRSEMNVSTLELGDSALYLCASSTGTGSRDTQYFGPGTRLTVL.

This clonotype appeared once. The chain uses TRBV18 and TRBJ1-1, with D possibly being TRBD1 (6 bases). CDR3 length equals 15 residues. Trimming took 2 bases from V and 2 from J, leaving 12 bases between them. Germline CDR1 and CDR2: KGHSH and LQKENI. For the CDR3, the DNA is TGTGCCAGCTCACCAAGCGCACAGGGTAACACTGAAGCTTTCTTT. Its protein is CASSPSAQGNTEAFF.

This chain links TRBV4-3 with TRBJ2-5; 7 nucleotides line up with TRBD1. CDR3 length: 17 residues. Germline loops: CDR1 LGHNA, CDR2 YSLEER. The V and J ends lost 7 bases and 0 bases, in that order; junction bases with no gene match: 14. The CDR3 region is CASTPPVGGLYQETQYF. CDR3 sequence (DNA): TGCGCCAGCACCCCCCCGGTAGGGGGCTTGTACCAAGAGACCCAGTACTTC.